This TCR beta chain comes out of a study of cytomegalovirus exposure and HLA in healthy donors. V trimming: 0 bases; J trimming: 6 bases; junction bases outside the gene matches: 1. Germline V gene lookup returns CDR1 LGHNA and CDR2 YNFKEQ. This CDR3 contains 16 residues. In the PCR, 60 Vbeta and 13 Jbeta primers were used. Original processing notes: Later, 65 million to 90 million unique TCR beta chains were counted in an analysis, and roughly 11 million of them were shared. This table comes from immunoSEQ multiplex PCR, and its TCRdb copy is limited to in-frame clones, with some not included. D and trimming were read from the DNA, whereas the V and J calls and clone size are those reported in that table. The data show more than 95,000 clones, 74% seen once.

What was sequenced was PBMCs. This receptor was obtained from a woman aged 50 to 65 in good health and CMV-seropositive. The gene calls are TRBV4-2 and TRBJ2-1, with 14 positions matching TRBD2. As DNA, the CDR3 is TGTGCCAGCAGCCAAGATGGGACTAGCGGGGGCAATGAGCAGTTCTTC. It encodes CASSQDGTSGGNEQFF.